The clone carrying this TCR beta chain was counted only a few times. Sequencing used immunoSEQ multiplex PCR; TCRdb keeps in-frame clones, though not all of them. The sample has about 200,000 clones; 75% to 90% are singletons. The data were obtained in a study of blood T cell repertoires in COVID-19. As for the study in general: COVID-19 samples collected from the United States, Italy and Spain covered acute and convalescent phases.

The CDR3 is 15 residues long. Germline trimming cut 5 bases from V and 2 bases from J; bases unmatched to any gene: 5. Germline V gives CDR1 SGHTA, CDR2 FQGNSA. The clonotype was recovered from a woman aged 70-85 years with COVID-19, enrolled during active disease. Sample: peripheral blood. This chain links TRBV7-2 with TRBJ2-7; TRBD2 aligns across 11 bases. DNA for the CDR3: TGTGCCAGCAGCATCGGGACTAGCGGAACCTACGAGCAGTACTTC. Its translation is CASSIGTSGTYEQYF.